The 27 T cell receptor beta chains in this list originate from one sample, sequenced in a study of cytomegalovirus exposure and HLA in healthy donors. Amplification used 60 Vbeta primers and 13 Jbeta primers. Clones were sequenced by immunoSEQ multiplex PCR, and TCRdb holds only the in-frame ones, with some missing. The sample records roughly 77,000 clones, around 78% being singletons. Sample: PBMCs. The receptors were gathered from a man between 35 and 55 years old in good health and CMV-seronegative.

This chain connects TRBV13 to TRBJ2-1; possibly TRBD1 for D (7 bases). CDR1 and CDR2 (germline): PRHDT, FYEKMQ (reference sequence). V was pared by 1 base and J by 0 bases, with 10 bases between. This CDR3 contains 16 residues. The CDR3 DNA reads TGTGCCAGCAGCTTAGCAGGGGGGAGCTCCTACAATGAGCAGTTCTTC. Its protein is CASSLAGGSSYNEQFF. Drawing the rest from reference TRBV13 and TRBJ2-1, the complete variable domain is AAGVIQSPRHLIKEKRETATLKCYPIPRHDTVYWYQQGPGQDPQFLISFYEKMQSDKGSIPDRFSAQQFSDYHSELNMSSLELGDSALYFCASSLAGGSSYNEQFFGPGTRLTVL.

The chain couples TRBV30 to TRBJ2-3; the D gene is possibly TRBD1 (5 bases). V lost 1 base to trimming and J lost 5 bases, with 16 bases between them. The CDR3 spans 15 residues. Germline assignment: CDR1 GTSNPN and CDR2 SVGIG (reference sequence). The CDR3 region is CAWSASRDFGDTQYF. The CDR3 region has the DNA TGTGCCTGGAGTGCATCCAGGGATTTTGGAGATACGCAGTATTTT.

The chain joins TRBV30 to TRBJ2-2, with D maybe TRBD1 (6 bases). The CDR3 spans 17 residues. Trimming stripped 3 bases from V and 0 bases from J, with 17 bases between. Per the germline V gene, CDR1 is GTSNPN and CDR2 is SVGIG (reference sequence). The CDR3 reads CAWSGDRPRSNTGELFF. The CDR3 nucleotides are TGTGCCTGGAGCGGAGACAGGCCCCGCTCGAACACCGGGGAGCTGTTTTTT.

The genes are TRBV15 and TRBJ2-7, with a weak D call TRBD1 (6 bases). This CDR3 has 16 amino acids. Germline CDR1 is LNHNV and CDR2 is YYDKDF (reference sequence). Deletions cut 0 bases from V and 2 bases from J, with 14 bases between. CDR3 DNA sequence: TGTGCCACCAGCAGAGATAGGGGTCCAGGGGCCTACGAGCAGTACTTC. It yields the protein CATSRDRGPGAYEQYF.

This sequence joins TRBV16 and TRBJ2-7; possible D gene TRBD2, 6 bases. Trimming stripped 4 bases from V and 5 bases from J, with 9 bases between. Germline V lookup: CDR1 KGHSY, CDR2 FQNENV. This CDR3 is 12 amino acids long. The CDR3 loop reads CASSPKRDEQYF. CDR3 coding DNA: TGTGCCAGCAGCCCCAAGCGGGACGAGCAGTACTTC.

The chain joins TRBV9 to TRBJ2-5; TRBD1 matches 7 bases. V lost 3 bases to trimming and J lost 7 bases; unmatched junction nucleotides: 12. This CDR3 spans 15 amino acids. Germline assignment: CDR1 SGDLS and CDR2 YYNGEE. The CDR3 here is CASSETTGFGGTQYF. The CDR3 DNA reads TGTGCCAGCAGCGAAACGACAGGGTTCGGTGGGACCCAGTACTTC.

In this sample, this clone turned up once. CDR3 in amino acids: CASSLIPGQVSSGELFF. The DNA of the CDR3 is TGTGCCAGCAGCTTAATCCCCGGACAGGTTAGCTCCGGGGAGCTGTTTTTT. V gene TRBV7-3 combines with J gene TRBJ2-2; 7 nucleotides agree with TRBD1. Per germline, CDR1 SGHTA and CDR2 FQGTGA. With 1 base clipped from V and 6 bases from J, the junction kept 11 bases outside the gene matches. The CDR3 contains 17 residues.

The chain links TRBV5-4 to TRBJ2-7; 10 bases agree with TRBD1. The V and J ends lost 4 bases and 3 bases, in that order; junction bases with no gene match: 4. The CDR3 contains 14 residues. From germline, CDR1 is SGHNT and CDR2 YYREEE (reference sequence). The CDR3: CASSPGQGGYEQYF. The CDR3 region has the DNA TGTGCCAGCAGCCCAGGACAGGGGGGCTACGAGCAGTACTTC.

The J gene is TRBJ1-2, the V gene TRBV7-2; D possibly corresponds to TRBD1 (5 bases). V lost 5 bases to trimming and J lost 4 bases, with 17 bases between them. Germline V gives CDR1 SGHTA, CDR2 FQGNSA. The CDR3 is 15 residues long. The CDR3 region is CASSKGWTMSYGYTF. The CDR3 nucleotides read TGTGCCAGCAGCAAAGGGTGGACAATGTCCTATGGCTACACCTTC.

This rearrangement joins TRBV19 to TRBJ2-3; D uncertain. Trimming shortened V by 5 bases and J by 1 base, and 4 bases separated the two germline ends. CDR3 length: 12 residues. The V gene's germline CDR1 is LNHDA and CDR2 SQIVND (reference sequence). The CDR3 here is CASSPGTDTQYF. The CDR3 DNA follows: TGTGCCAGTAGTCCGGGCACAGATACGCAGTATTTT.

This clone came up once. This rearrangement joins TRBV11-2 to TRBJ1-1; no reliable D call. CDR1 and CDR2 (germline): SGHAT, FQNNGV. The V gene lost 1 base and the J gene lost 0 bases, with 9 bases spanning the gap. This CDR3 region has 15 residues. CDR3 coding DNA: TGTGCCAGCAGCTTAGTCCCCGGGATGAACACTGAAGCTTTCTTT. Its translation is CASSLVPGMNTEAFF.

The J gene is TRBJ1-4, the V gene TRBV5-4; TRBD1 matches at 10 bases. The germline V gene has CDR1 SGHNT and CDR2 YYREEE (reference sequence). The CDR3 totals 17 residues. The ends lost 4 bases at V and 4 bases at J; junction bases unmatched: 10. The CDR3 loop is CASSDGDRGRDNEKLFF. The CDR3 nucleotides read TGTGCCAGCAGCGATGGGGACAGGGGCCGGGATAATGAAAAACTGTTTTTT.

CDR3 residues: CASSLTSGSYQETQYF. DNA of the CDR3: TGCGCCAGCAGCCTCACTAGCGGCAGCTACCAAGAGACCCAGTACTTC. This chain joins TRBV5-1 and TRBJ2-5, with TRBD2 identical over 8 bases. The germline gives CDR1 SGHRS, CDR2 YFSETQ. V gave up 4 bases and J gave up 0 bases; unmatched junction bases: 8. There are 16 residues in the CDR3.

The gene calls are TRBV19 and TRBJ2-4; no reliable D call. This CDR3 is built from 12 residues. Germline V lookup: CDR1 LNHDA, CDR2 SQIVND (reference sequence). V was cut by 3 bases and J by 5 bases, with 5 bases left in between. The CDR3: CASSIRENIQYF. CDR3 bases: TGTGCCAGTAGTATCCGGGAAAACATTCAGTACTTC.

CDR3 residues: CASSEQGPNTEAFF. CDR3 DNA sequence: TGTGCCAGCAGCGAACAGGGCCCGAACACTGAAGCTTTCTTT. The chain is built from TRBV7-3 and TRBJ1-1, with a possible D match to TRBD1 (6 bases). Trimming stripped 5 bases from V and 1 base from J, with 11 bases between. The germline V gene has CDR1 SGHTA and CDR2 FQGTGA. This CDR3 comprises 14 residues.

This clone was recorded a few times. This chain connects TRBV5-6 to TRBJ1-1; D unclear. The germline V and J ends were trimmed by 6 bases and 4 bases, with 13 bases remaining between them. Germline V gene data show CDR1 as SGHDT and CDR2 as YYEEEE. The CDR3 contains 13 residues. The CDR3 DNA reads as TGTGCCAGCACGTTGGGCCGGGGCACTGAAGCTTTCTTT. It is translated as CASTLGRGTEAFF.

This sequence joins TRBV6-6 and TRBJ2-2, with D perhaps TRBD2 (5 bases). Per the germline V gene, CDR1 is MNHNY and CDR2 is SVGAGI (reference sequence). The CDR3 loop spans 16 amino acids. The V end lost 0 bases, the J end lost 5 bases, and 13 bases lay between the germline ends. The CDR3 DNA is TGTGCCAGCAGTTACTCAGGGCCTCGAGGGACCGGGGAGCTGTTTTTT. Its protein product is CASSYSGPRGTGELFF.

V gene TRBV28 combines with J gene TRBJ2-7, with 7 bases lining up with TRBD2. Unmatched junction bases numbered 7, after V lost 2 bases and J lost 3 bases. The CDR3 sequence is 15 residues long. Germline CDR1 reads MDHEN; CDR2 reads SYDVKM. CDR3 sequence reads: CASSLIVRTSYEQYF. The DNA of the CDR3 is TGTGCCAGCAGTTTAATTGTGCGGACTAGCTACGAGCAGTACTTC.

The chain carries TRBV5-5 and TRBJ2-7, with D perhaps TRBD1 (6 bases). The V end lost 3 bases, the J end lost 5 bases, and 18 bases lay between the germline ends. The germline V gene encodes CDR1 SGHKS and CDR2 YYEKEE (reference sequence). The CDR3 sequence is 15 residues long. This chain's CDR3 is CASSSTGQGIDEQYF. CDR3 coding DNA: TGTGCCAGCAGCTCCACAGGGCAGGGGATCGACGAGCAGTACTTC.

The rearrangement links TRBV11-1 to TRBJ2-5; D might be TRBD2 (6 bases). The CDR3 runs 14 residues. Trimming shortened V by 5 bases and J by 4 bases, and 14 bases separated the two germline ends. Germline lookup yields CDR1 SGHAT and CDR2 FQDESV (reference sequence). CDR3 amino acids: CASSTGVNGETQYF. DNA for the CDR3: TGTGCCAGCAGCACGGGAGTGAACGGAGAGACCCAGTACTTC. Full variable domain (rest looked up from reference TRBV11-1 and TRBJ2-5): EAEVAQSPRYKITEKSQAVAFWCDPISGHATLYWYRQILGQGPELLVQFQDESVVDDSQLPKDRFSAERLKGVDSTLKIQPAELGDSAMYLCASSTGVNGETQYFGPGTRLLVL.

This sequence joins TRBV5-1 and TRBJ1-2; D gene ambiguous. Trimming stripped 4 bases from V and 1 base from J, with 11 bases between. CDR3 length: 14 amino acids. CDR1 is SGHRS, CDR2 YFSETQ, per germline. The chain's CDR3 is CASSPPGVNYGYTF. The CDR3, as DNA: TGCGCCAGCAGCCCCCCCGGTGTTAACTATGGCTACACCTTC. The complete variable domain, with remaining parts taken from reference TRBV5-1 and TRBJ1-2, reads KAGVTQTPRYLIKTRGQQVTLSCSPISGHRSVSWYQQTPGQGLQFLFEYFSETQRNKGNFPGRFSGRQFSNSRSEMNVSTLELGDSALYLCASSPPGVNYGYTFGSGTRLTVV.

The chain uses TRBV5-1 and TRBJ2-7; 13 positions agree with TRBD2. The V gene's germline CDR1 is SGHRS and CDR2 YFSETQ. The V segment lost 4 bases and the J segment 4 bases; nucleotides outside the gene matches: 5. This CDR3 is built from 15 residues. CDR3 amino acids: CASSPGLAGTYEQYF. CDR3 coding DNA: TGCGCCAGCAGCCCGGGACTAGCGGGAACGTACGAGCAGTACTTC.

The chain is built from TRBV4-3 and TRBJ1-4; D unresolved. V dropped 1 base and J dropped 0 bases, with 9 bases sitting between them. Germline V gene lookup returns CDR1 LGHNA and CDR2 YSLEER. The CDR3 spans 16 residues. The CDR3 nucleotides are TGCGCCAGCAGCCAAGCCCGAGTAGCAACTAATGAAAAACTGTTTTTT. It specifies CASSQARVATNEKLFF.

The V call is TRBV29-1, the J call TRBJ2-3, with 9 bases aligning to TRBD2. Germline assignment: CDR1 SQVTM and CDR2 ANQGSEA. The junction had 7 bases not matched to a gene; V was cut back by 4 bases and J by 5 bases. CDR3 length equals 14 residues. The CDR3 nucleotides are TGCAGCGTTGGGGTGACTAGCGGCGGAGATACGCAGTATTTT. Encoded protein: CSVGVTSGGDTQYF.

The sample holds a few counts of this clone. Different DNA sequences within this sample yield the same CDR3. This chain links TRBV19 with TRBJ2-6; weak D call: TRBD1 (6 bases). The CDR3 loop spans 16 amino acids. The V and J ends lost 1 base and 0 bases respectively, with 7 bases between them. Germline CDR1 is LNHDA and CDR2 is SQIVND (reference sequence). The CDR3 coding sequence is TGTGCCAGTAGTATAGGACAGGCCTCTGGGGCCAACGTCCTGACTTTC. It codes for CASSIGQASGANVLTF.

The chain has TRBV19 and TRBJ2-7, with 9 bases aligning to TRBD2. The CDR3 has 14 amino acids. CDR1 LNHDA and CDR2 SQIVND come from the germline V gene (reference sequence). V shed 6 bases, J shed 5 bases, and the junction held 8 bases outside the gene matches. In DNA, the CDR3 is TGTGCCAGTAGCTTAGCGGGAGTTGGGAACGAGCAGTACTTC. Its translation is CASSLAGVGNEQYF.

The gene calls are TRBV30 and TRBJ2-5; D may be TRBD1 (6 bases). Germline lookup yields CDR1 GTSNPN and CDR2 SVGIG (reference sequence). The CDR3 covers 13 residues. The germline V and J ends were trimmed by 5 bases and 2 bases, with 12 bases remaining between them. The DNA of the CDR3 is TGTGCCTGGGGGAGACAGGCACAAGAGACCCAGTACTTC. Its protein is CAWGRQAQETQYF.